One and the same sample provided the 17 T cell receptor beta chains below, sequenced in a study of T cells after yellow fever vaccination. TCRdb used MiXCR to reprocess the 5' RACE reads, holding one entry per CDR3 protein. The table has approximately 300,000 distinct CDR3 sequences, roughly 10% seen once. This specimen consisted of CD4+ T cells sorted from PBMCs, obtained 45 days after the yellow fever booster vaccination. These TCRs come from a man aged 18 to 30 who received the YFV17D yellow fever vaccine.

This clonotype came up a few times. This chain joins TRBV7-6 and TRBJ2-5; possible D gene TRBD2, 6 bases. CDR1 is SGHVS and CDR2 is FNYEAQ in the germline V gene. The CDR3 is 15 amino acids. V lost 5 bases to trimming and J lost 3 bases, with 16 bases between them. The CDR3 nucleotides read TGTGCCAGCAGCCCAAACGCGGGGTTAGAAGAGACCCAGTACTTC. The encoded protein is CASSPNAGLEETQYF.

In its sample, this clonotype was seen many times. V is TRBV12-3 or TRBV12-4 and J is TRBJ1-6; D uncertain. The CDR3 sequence is 17 residues long. With 4 bases removed from V and 6 bases from J, the gap between germline ends came to 19 bases. CDR3 region: CASSSPWLGQSNSPLHF. The CDR3 region has the DNA TGTGCCAGCAGTTCCCCTTGGCTAGGCCAGTCTAATTCACCCCTCCACTTT.

The chain carries TRBV18 and TRBJ1-6; no clear D. The CDR3 is 14 amino acids. V dropped 5 bases and J dropped 5 bases, with 10 bases sitting between them. CDR1 KGHSH and CDR2 LQKENI come from the germline V gene. The CDR3 region has the DNA TGTGCCAGCTCAAGGGTCGGAGATAATTCACCCCTCCACTTT. It encodes CASSRVGDNSPLHF.

The table lists this clonotype with a few counts. This chain links TRBV29-1 with TRBJ1-1; D is possibly TRBD1 (5 bases). V lost 5 bases and J lost 4, with 14 bases in between. There are 13 residues in the CDR3. Germline values: CDR1 SQVTM, CDR2 ANQGSEA. The CDR3 is CSVLPGGSTEAFF. DNA for the CDR3: TGCAGCGTTCTTCCCGGGGGGAGCACTGAAGCTTTCTTT.

This clonotype was seen only a few times. The chain recombines TRBV29-1 with TRBJ2-2; D remains ambiguous. Trimming left V 7 bases short and J 4 bases short, with 7 bases between. The CDR3 is 11 amino acids. Germline V gene data show CDR1 as SQVTM and CDR2 as ANQGSEA. As DNA, the CDR3 is TGCAGCGCCTTGGGCACCGGGGAGCTGTTTTTT. It specifies CSALGTGELFF.

The gene calls are TRBV20-1 and TRBJ2-1; either TRBD1 or TRBD2 may supply D (6 bases each). The CDR3 length is 15 residues. In germline, CDR1 is DFQATT, CDR2 SNEGSKA (reference sequence). Trimming pared 5 bases from V and 4 bases from J, leaving 18 bases between. CDR3 DNA: TGCAGTGCTGCCTTCTGGGGGGCACGGTACAATGAGCAGTTCTTC. Its translation is CSAAFWGARYNEQFF.

The table lists this clonotype with a few counts. The V and J genes are TRBV20-1 and TRBJ2-3; D gene unclear. The V end was cut by 3 bases, the J end by 1 base, with 14 bases between. Germline V lookup: CDR1 DFQATT, CDR2 SNEGSKA (reference sequence). There are 15 residues in the CDR3. The CDR3 DNA is TGCAGTGCTAGTGAGTTGAATGGGGGCACAGATACGCAGTATTTT. It specifies CSASELNGGTDTQYF.

CDR3 coding DNA: TGTGCCAGCAGTTACCTTCTTGGCACAGATACGCAGTATTTT. As protein: CASSYLLGTDTQYF. V usage is TRBV14 and J usage is TRBJ2-3; the D is unclear. From germline, CDR1 is SGHDN and CDR2 FVKESK. Trimming stripped 6 bases from V and 1 base from J, with 11 bases between. The CDR3 is 14 residues long.

The table lists this clonotype with a few counts. The V and J genes are TRBV25-1 and TRBJ1-2; D is unclear. The CDR3 extends over 14 amino acids. V lost 3 bases to trimming and J lost 2 bases, with 10 bases between them. CDR1 is MGHDK and CDR2 is SYGVNS in the germline V gene. This chain's CDR3 is CASSDNPSNYGYTF. As DNA, the CDR3 is TGTGCCAGCAGTGACAACCCCTCGAACTATGGCTACACCTTC.

In this sample, this clonotype turned up many times. The gene calls are TRBV25-1 and TRBJ2-4, with unresolved D. The CDR3 totals 13 residues. CDR1 is MGHDK, CDR2 SYGVNS, per germline. Trimming stripped 7 bases from V and 8 bases from J, with 15 bases between. CDR3 nucleotide sequence: TGTGCCAGCACAACTCCCGCCGGCGACATTCAGTACTTC. This encodes CASTTPAGDIQYF.

This chain links TRBV6-6 with TRBJ2-3, with 10 nucleotides matching TRBD2. The J segment lost 4 bases and the V segment lost 2 bases, leaving 21 bases of the junction unmatched. Germline CDR1 and CDR2: MNHNY and SVGAGI (reference sequence). The CDR3 runs to 21 residues. CDR3 region: CASSYLGSSGGAEDSADTQYF. The CDR3 coding sequence is TGTGCCAGCAGTTACCTAGGGTCCAGCGGGGGGGCCGAGGATAGCGCAGATACGCAGTATTTT.

This clonotype was seen many times. The chain uses TRBV12-3 or TRBV12-4 and TRBJ1-1, with a possible D match to TRBD1 (6 bases). V was trimmed by 6 bases and J by 3 bases, leaving 23 bases between them. CDR3 length: 17 residues. The CDR3 reads CASSPYDQGIGHTEAFF. CDR3 DNA: TGTGCCAGCAGCCCTTACGATCAGGGGATCGGACACACTGAAGCTTTCTTT.

The V call is TRBV4-3, the J call TRBJ2-1, with 9 bases fitting TRBD2. Per the germline V gene, CDR1 is LGHNA and CDR2 is YSLEER. This CDR3 is 14 amino acids long. Trimming cost V 0 bases and J 13 bases; bases outside gene matches: 7. CDR3 sequence (DNA): TGCGCCAGCAGCCAAGATTGGGGTAGCGGGGGCCAGTTCTTC. It is translated as CASSQDWGSGGQFF.

This clonotype occurred a few times. The chain recombines TRBV12-3 or TRBV12-4 with TRBJ2-7, with 7 bases that match TRBD2. V lost 4 bases, J lost 5 bases, and 11 bases stayed unmatched. CDR3 length: 15 residues. CDR3 sequence: CASSSARLAFNEQYF. The CDR3, as DNA: TGTGCCAGCAGTTCCGCCCGACTAGCATTCAACGAGCAGTACTTC.

This clonotype has just a few counts. The chain joins TRBV2 to TRBJ2-1; maybe TRBD2 (6 bases). V was clipped by 6 bases and J by 8 bases, with 17 bases between them. The CDR3 has 14 residues. The germline V gene encodes CDR1 SNHLY and CDR2 FYNNEI. CDR3 sequence reads: CASRPNSGGHEQFF. DNA of the CDR3: TGTGCCAGCAGACCCAATTCCGGGGGTCATGAGCAGTTCTTC.

The rearrangement joins TRBV3-1 to TRBJ1-4, with D uncertain. The CDR3 runs 16 residues. The germline V and J ends were trimmed by 0 bases and 2 bases, with 10 bases remaining between them. Germline V lookup: CDR1 LGHDT, CDR2 YNNKEL (reference sequence). This CDR3 is CASSQDLTKTNEKLFF. The CDR3 coding sequence is TGTGCCAGCAGCCAAGATCTTACAAAGACTAATGAAAAACTGTTTTTT. Combining the CDR3 with reference TRBV3-1 and TRBJ1-4 gives the whole variable domain DTAVSQTPKYLVTQMGNDKSIKCEQNLGHDTMYWYKQDSKKFLKIMFSYNNKELIINETVPNRFSPKSPDKAHLNLHINSLELGDSAVYFCASSQDLTKTNEKLFFGSGTQLSVL.

This clonotype appeared many times. V gene TRBV7-6 combines with J gene TRBJ1-1; tentatively, D is TRBD1 (5 bases). The CDR3 contains 15 residues. The germline V and J ends were trimmed by 1 base and 0 bases, with 9 bases remaining between them. Germline CDR1 is SGHVS and CDR2 is FNYEAQ. Written as DNA, the CDR3 is TGTGCCAGCAGCTTAGGGGGACCTTTGAACACTGAAGCTTTCTTT. Protein: CASSLGGPLNTEAFF.